This TCR beta chain stems from a study of T cell repertoires in cytomegalovirus infection. Study-level results: CMV carriers having the relevant HLA were flagged by cumulative public TCR beta family frequency.

TCRdb redid the calling of the reads with MiXCR, one entry per CDR3 protein. This table holds approximately 500,000 distinct CDR3 sequences, 16% found once. At least ten counts were recorded for this clonotype. Its cognate antigen is unknown. The sequence was collected from a human donor in good health (CMV status not recorded). Some clones in this sample may be carry-over from other donors' samples. The sequencing sample was made of CD8+ T cells from PBMCs.

The CDR3 protein is CASSDPSGADTQYF. The CDR3 DNA sequence: TGCGCCAGCAGTGACCCCTCCGGGGCAGATACGCAGTATTTT. V gene TRBV10-1 combines with J gene TRBJ2-3, with D possibly matching TRBD2 (5 bases). This CDR3 contains 14 residues. V was cut by 3 bases and J by 4 bases, with 11 bases left in between. Germline CDR1 is WNHNN and CDR2 is SYGVQD (reference sequence).